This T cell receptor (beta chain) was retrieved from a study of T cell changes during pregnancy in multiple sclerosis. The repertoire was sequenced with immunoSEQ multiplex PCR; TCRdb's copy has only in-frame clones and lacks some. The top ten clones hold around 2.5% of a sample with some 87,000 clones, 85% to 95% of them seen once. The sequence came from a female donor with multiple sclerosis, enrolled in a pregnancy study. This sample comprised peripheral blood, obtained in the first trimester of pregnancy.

Here the CDR3 DNA reads TGCAGCGTCTCAGGGGCTGGAAACACCATATATTTT. Its protein is CSVSGAGNTIYF. The gene calls are TRBV29-1 and TRBJ1-3; D perhaps matches TRBD1 (6 bases). The CDR3 extends over 12 amino acids. The V gene lost 6 bases and the J gene lost 2 bases, with 8 bases spanning the gap. The V gene's germline CDR1 is SQVTM and CDR2 ANQGSEA.